One T cell receptor (beta chain) is described in this entry. Its specificity is unknown. The sample belongs to a study of blood T cells in healthy people across ages. Points from the study as a whole: Unsorted PBMCs ruled out conclusive naive versus antigen-experienced comparison.

Together with a sample-barcoded 5' primer, a J-beta primer mix was included in a second PCR lasting roughly 6 to 12 cycles. One entry per CDR3 protein results from TCRdb running MiXCR on the 5' RACE reads. This table holds 1.8 million or so distinct CDR3 sequences, 30% to 40% found once. The CDR3 consists of 16 residues. The junction had 8 bases not matched to a gene; V was cut back by 6 bases and J by 0 bases. The sequence was obtained from a human donor in good health. The chain uses TRBV12-3 or TRBV12-4 and TRBJ2-1; 7 nucleotides match TRBD2. The sample comprised blood. In DNA form, the CDR3 reads TGTGCCAGCAGGGCGCTCAGCGGGGTCTCCTACAATGAGCAGTTCTTC. As protein: CASRALSGVSYNEQFF.